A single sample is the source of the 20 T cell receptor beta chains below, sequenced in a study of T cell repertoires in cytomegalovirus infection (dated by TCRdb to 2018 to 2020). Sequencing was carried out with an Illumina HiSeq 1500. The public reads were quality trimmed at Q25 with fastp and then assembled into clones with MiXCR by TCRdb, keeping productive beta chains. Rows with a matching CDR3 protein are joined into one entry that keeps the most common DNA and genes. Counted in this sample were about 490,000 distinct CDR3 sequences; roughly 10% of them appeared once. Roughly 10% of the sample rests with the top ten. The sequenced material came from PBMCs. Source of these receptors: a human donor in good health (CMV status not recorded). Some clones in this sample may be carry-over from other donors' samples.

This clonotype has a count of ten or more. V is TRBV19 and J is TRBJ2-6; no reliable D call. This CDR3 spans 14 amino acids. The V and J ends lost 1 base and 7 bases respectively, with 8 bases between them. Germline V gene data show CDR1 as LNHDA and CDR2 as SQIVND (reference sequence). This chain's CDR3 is CASSIGSGANVLTF. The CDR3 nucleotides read TGTGCCAGTAGTATAGGTAGTGGCGCCAACGTCCTGACTTTC.

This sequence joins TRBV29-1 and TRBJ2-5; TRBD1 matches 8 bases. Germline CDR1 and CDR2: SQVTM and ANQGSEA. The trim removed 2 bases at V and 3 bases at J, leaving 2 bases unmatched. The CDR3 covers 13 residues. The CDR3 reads CSVEPDREETQYF. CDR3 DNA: TGCAGCGTTGAACCGGACAGGGAAGAGACCCAGTACTTC. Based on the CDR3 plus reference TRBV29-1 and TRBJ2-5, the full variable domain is SAVISQKPSRDICQRGTSLTIQCQVDSQVTMMFWYRQQPGQSLTLIATANQGSEATYESGFVIDKFPISRPNLTFSTLTVSNMSPEDSSIYLCSVEPDREETQYFGPGTRLLVL.

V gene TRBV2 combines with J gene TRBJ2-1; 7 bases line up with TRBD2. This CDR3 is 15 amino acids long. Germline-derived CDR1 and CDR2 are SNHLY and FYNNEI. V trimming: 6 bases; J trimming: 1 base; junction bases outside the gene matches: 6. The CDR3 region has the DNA TGTGCCAGCAGCCGGGAGGTCCCTTCCTACAATGAGCAGTTCTTC. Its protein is CASSREVPSYNEQFF.

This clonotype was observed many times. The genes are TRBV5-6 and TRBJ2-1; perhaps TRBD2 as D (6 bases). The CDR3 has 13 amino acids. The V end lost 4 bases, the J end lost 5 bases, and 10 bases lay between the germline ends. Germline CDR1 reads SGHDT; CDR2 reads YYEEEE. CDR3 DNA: TGTGCCAGCAGCGGACTAAACGACAATGAGCAGTTCTTC. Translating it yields CASSGLNDNEQFF.

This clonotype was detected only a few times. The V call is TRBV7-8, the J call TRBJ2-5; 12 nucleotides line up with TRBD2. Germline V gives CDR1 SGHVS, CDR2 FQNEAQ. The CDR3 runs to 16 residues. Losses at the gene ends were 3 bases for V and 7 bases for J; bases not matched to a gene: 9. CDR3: CASSFQTSGGPRTQYF. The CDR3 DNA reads TGTGCCAGCAGCTTTCAGACTAGCGGGGGCCCAAGGACCCAGTACTTC.

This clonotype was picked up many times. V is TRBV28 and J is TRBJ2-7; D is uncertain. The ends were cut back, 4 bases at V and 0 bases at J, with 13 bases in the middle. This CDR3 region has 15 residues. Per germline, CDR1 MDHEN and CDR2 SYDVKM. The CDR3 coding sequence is TGTGCCAGCAGTTCCCTATTGATTCGCTCCTACGAGCAGTACTTC. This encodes CASSSLLIRSYEQYF.

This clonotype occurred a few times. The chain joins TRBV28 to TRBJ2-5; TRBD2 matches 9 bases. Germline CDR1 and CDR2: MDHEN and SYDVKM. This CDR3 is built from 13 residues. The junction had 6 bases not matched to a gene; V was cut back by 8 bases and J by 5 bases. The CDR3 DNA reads TGTGCCAGCCTTAGCGGGAGATGGGAGACCCAGTACTTC. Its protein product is CASLSGRWETQYF.

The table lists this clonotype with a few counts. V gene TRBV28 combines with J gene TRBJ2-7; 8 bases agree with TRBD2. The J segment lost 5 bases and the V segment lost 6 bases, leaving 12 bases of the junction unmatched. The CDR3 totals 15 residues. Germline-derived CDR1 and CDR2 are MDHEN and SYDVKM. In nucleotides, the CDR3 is TGTGCCAGCAGCTCCGGGACTAGGAGGGGGAACGAGCAGTACTTC. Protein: CASSSGTRRGNEQYF.

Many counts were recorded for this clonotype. The CDR3 reads CASSPWTGPSSPLHF. As DNA, the CDR3 is TGTGCCAGCAGCCCGTGGACCGGGCCCTCCTCACCCCTCCACTTT. V usage is TRBV5-6 and J usage is TRBJ1-6; D uncertain. The V and J ends lost 4 bases and 10 bases respectively, with 18 bases between them. Germline values: CDR1 SGHDT, CDR2 YYEEEE. The CDR3 loop spans 15 amino acids.

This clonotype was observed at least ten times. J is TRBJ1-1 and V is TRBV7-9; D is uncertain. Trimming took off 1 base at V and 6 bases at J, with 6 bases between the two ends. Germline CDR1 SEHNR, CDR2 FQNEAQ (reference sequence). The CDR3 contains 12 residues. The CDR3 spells CASSLDSSEAFF. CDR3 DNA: TGTGCCAGCAGCTTAGATAGCTCTGAAGCTTTCTTT.

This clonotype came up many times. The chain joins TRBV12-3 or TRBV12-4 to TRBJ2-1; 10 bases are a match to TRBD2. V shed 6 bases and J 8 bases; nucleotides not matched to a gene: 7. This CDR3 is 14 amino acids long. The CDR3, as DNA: TGTGCCAGCAGGAAAGGACTAGCGGCCGATGAGCAGTTCTTC. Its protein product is CASRKGLAADEQFF.

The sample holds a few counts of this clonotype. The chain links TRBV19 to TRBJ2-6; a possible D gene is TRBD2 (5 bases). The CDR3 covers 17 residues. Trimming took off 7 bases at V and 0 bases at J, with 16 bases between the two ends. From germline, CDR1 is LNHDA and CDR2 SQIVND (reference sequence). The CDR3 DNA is TGTGCCAGTACCTCTCTAGGACTGCTCTCTGGGGCCAACGTCCTGACTTTC. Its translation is CASTSLGLLSGANVLTF.

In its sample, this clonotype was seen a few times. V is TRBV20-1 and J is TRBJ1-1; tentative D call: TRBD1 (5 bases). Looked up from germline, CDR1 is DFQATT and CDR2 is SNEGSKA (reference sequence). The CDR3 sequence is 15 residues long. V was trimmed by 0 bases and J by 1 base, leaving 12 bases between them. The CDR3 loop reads CSARDPGQSNTEAFF. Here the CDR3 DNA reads TGCAGTGCTAGAGATCCGGGGCAGTCGAACACTGAAGCTTTCTTT.

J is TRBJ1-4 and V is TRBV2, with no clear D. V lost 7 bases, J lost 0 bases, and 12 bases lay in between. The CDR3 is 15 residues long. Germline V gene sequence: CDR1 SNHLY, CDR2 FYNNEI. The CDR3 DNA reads TGTGCCAGCAATTTATTGAGTACAACTAATGAAAAACTGTTTTTT. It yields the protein CASNLLSTTNEKLFF.

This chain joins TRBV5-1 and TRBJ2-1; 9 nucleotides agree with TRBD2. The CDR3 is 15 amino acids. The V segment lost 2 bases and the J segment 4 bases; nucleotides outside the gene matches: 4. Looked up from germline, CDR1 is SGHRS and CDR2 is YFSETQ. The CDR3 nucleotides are TGCGCCAGCAGCTTTAGCGGGAGCCTTTACAATGAGCAGTTCTTC. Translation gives CASSFSGSLYNEQFF.

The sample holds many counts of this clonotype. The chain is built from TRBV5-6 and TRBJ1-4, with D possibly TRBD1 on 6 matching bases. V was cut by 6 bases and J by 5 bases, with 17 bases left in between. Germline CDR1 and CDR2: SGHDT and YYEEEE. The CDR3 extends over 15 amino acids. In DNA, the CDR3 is TGTGCCAGCACAAAAACCGGGACACGGAATGAAAAACTGTTTTTT. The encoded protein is CASTKTGTRNEKLFF. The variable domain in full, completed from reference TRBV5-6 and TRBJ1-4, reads DAGVTQSPTHLIKTRGQQVTLRCSPKSGHDTVSWYQQALGQGPQFIFQYYEEEERQRGNFPDRFSGHQFPNYSSELNVNALLLGDSALYLCASTKTGTRNEKLFFGSGTQLSVL.

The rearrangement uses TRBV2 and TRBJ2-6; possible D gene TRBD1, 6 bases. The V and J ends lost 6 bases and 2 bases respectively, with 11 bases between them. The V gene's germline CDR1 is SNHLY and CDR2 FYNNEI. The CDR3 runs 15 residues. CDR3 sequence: CASSGTGTGANVLTF. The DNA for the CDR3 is TGTGCCAGCAGCGGCACAGGGACTGGGGCCAACGTCCTGACTTTC.

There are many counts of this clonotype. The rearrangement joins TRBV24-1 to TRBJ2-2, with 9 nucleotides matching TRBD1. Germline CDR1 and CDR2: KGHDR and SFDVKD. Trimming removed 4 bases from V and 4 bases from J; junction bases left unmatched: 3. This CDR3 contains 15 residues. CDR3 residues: CATSDPDRGTGELFF. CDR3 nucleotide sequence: TGTGCCACCAGTGACCCGGACAGGGGCACCGGGGAGCTGTTTTTT.

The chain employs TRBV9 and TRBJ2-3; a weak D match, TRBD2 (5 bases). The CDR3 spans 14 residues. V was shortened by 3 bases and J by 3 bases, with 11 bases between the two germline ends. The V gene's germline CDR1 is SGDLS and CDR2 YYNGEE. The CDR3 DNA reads TGTGCCAGCAGCGAGCGGATTAAGACAGATACGCAGTATTTT. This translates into CASSERIKTDTQYF.

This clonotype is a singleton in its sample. The CDR3 coding sequence is TGTGCCAGCAGCTGGCCGACTAGCGGTTCTTCCTACGAGCAGTACTTC. Its protein product is CASSWPTSGSSYEQYF. J is TRBJ2-7 and V is TRBV12-3 or TRBV12-4; 9 nucleotides line up with TRBD2. This CDR3 has 16 residues. The V and J ends lost 6 bases and 1 base, in that order; junction bases with no gene match: 10.